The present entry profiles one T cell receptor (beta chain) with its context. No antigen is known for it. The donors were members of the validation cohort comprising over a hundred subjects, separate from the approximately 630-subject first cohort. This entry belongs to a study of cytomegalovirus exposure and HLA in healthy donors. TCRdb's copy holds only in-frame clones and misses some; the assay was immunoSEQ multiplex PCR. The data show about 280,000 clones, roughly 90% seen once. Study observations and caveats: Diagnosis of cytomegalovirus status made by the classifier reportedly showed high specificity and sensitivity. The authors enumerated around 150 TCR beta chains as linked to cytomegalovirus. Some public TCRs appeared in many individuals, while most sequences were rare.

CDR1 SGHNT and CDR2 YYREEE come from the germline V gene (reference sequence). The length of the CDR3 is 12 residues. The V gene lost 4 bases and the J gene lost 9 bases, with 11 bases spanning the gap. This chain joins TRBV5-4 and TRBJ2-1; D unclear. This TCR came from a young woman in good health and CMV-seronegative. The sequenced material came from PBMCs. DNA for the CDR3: TGTGCCAGCAGCCTAAGTCTCGGTGAGCAGTTCTTC. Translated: CASSLSLGEQFF.